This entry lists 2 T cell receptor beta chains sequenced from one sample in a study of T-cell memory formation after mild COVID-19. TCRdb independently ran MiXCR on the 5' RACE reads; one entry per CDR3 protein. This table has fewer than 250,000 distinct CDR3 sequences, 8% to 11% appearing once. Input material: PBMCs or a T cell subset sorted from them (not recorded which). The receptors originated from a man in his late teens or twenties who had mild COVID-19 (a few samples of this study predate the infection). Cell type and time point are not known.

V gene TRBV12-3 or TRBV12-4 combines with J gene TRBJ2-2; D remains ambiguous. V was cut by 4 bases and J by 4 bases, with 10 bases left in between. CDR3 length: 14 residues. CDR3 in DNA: TGTGCCAGCAGTTCCGGCACCGGCACCGGGGAGCTGTTTTTT. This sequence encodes CASSSGTGTGELFF.

The CDR3 region is CARTQEYSNQPQHF. Written as DNA, the CDR3 is TGCGCCAGGACACAGGAATATAGCAATCAGCCCCAGCATTTT. The chain employs TRBV5-1 and TRBJ1-5; possibly TRBD1 for D (5 bases). V lost 8 bases and J 0 bases, leaving 12 bases between the germline ends. The germline gives CDR1 SGHRS, CDR2 YFSETQ. The CDR3 length is 14 residues.